This T cell receptor beta chain was profiled in a study of CD8 T cells in ankylosing spondylitis. Whole-study findings and limits: Disease-associated clones were CD8+ and fairly uncommon in peripheral blood.

TCRdb re-called the 5' RACE reads through MiXCR, storing one row per CDR3 protein. The sample shows some 140,000 distinct CDR3 sequences, 7% to 9% of them seen only once. This clonotype has a handful of counts. Antigen specificity is unknown. The germline V gene encodes CDR1 SNHLY and CDR2 FYNNEI. The length of the CDR3 is 16 residues. J gave up 4 bases and V 2 bases, and 10 bases lay outside the gene matches. The sequence was collected from a male donor with ankylosing spondylitis. The genes are TRBV2 and TRBJ1-2; 7 bases line up with TRBD1. Sequencing was done on a sample of synovial fluid, either unsorted or a sorted T cell fraction (not recorded which). The CDR3 protein is CASSELGGRRVYGYTF. CDR3 in DNA: TGTGCCAGCAGTGAACTAGGGGGCAGGAGGGTCTATGGCTACACCTTC.